This T cell receptor (beta chain) was retrieved from a study of blood T cell repertoires in COVID-19. At the level of the study: Acute and convalescent COVID-19 samples came from the United States, Italy and Spain. T cells, B-cell-depleted T cells, or PBMCs supplied cDNA or gDNA.

Using immunoSEQ multiplex PCR, the repertoire was profiled, and TCRdb retains in-frame clones only, with some absent. Here the sample spans a few hundred thousand clones, 91% being singletons. V shed 1 base and J shed 0 bases, with 9 bases lying between them. Germline V gene lookup returns CDR1 LGHNA and CDR2 YNFKEQ. This CDR3 has 15 residues. The material sequenced was peripheral blood. The origin of this receptor is a young adult with COVID-19, enrolled during active disease. The chain combines TRBV4-2 with TRBJ1-1; a possible D gene is TRBD1 (5 bases). DNA of the CDR3: TGTGCCAGCAGCCAAGCAGGGCTCATGAACACTGAAGCTTTCTTT. It codes for CASSQAGLMNTEAFF.